Each of the 19 T cell receptor beta chains below was sequenced from the same sample in a study of human T cells and chemical hapten exposure (dated by TCRdb to the early 2020s). Libraries came from RACE. Sequencing was performed on a NextSeq 500. The public reads were reanalyzed by TCRdb: fastp trimming at Q25, MiXCR alignment, in-frame beta chains only. Each CDR3 protein gets just one entry, which takes the most common genes and DNA from the rows behind it. The sample yields tens of thousands of distinct CDR3 sequences; about a tenth were counted once. In total, the top ten clones hold 1.1% to 1.5% of the sample. This sample's time point label indicates: patch test 1, 2 weeks after DPC sensitization. The intended sense of this specimen's treatment or condition label: therapeutic diphenylcyclopropenone sensitization with weekly scalp DPC. Material: whole blood, obtained in connection with sensitization to the hapten diphenylcyclopropenone (DPC). The origin of the receptors is a woman aged 45-59 years with alopecia areata. Some clones in this sample may be carry-over from other donors' samples.

The gene calls are TRBV18 and TRBJ2-1; 7 nucleotides line up with TRBD1. Per germline, CDR1 KGHSH and CDR2 LQKENI. V lost 3 bases, J lost 5 bases, and 10 bases stayed unmatched. CDR3 length: 16 residues. Here the CDR3 reads CASSPLQGVRDNEQFF. DNA of the CDR3: TGTGCCAGCTCACCCCTCCAGGGGGTAAGGGACAATGAGCAGTTCTTC.

This clonotype was seen more than once but under ten times. This chain connects TRBV18 to TRBJ1-4; possibly TRBD1 for D (5 bases). V shed 6 bases and J shed 8 bases, with 25 bases lying between them. Germline V lookup: CDR1 KGHSH, CDR2 LQKENI. There are 17 residues in the CDR3. This CDR3 reads CASSPDSPLPETEKLFF. CDR3 DNA sequence: TGTGCCAGCTCGCCCGACAGCCCTCTACCAGAGACCGAAAAACTGTTTTTT.

This chain joins TRBV2 and TRBJ2-5, with 14 bases aligning to TRBD2. The CDR3 totals 15 residues. The germline gives CDR1 SNHLY, CDR2 FYNNEI. After removal of 7 bases from V and 4 bases from J, the junction contained 5 bases not matched to a gene. The CDR3 bases are TGTGCCAGCACAGCCGGACTAGCGGGAGGAGAGACCCAGTACTTC. This sequence encodes CASTAGLAGGETQYF.

This clonotype has more than one count but fewer than ten. A junction boundary mismatches the germline segment, possibly from a read error. This chain connects TRBV5-1 to TRBJ2-5; D perhaps matches TRBD2 (6 bases). Germline V gene sequence: CDR1 SGHRS, CDR2 YFSETQ. The CDR3 length is 13 residues. The CDR3 DNA reads TGCGGCAGCAGCACGGACTACCCCGAGACCCAGTACTTC. Its protein product is CGSSTDYPETQYF.

This clonotype was seen more than once but under ten times. V is TRBV29-1 and J is TRBJ2-1, with D perhaps being TRBD1 or TRBD2 (5 bases each). V lost 6 bases to trimming and J lost 6 bases, with 18 bases between them. Germline CDR1 SQVTM, CDR2 ANQGSEA. This CDR3 has 14 amino acids. The CDR3 coding sequence is TGCAGCGTCCAACTATGGCCGAGGGGCAATGAGCAGTTCTTC. Translated, it gives CSVQLWPRGNEQFF.

This clonotype was recorded a few times. J is TRBJ1-5 and V is TRBV7-2; TRBD1 matches 11 bases. V lost 4 bases and J lost 3; bases outside the gene matches: 8. Looked up from germline, CDR1 is SGHTA and CDR2 is FQGNSA. The CDR3 is 17 amino acids. Written as DNA, the CDR3 is TGTGCCAGCAGCTCCTCGCCCGGACAGGGGGCCAATCAGCCCCAGCATTTT. It yields the protein CASSSSPGQGANQPQHF. The full variable domain, in which reference TRBV7-2 and TRBJ1-5 provide the parts outside the CDR3, is GAGVSQSPSNKVTEKGKDVELRCDPISGHTALYWYRQSLGQGLEFLIYFQGNSAPDKSGLPSDRFSAERTGGSVSTLTIQRTQQEDSAVYLCASSSSPGQGANQPQHFGDGTRLSIL.

This clonotype has at least ten counts. The chain links TRBV11-1 to TRBJ2-7; tentatively, D is TRBD2 (5 bases). Germline lookup yields CDR1 SGHAT and CDR2 FQDESV (reference sequence). Trimming removed 8 bases at V and 2 bases at J, with 13 bases between. The CDR3 is 13 amino acids. CDR3 DNA: TGTGCCAGCTCACGGGGTGAGGCCTACGAGCAGTACTTC. This encodes CASSRGEAYEQYF.

The rearrangement links TRBV2 to TRBJ1-5; TRBD1 might be the D (6 bases). Deletions cut 4 bases from V and 1 base from J, with 11 bases between. Germline-derived CDR1 and CDR2 are SNHLY and FYNNEI. The CDR3 runs to 15 residues. The CDR3 region is CASSVDRLSNQPQHF. The CDR3 bases are TGTGCCAGCAGTGTGGACAGACTAAGCAATCAGCCCCAGCATTTT.

CDR3 loop: CASSSESLAGMNEQFF. For the CDR3, the DNA is TGTGCCAGCAGCTCAGAATCGCTAGCGGGAATGAATGAGCAGTTCTTC. The J gene is TRBJ2-1, the V gene TRBV7-9, with 9 bases that match TRBD2. Germline CDR1 and CDR2: SEHNR and FQNEAQ (reference sequence). The CDR3 extends over 16 amino acids. With 4 bases clipped from V and 7 bases from J, the junction kept 11 bases outside the gene matches. Filled out from reference TRBV7-9 and TRBJ2-1, the complete variable domain reads DTGVSQNPRHKITKRGQNVTFRCDPISEHNRLYWYRQTLGQGPEFLTYFQNEAQLEKSRLLSDRFSAERPKGSFSTLEIQRTEQGDSAMYLCASSSESLAGMNEQFFGPGTRLTVL.

This clonotype was observed a few times. This chain connects TRBV28 to TRBJ2-3; 10 nucleotides line up with TRBD2. The germline gives CDR1 MDHEN, CDR2 SYDVKM. Germline trimming cut 6 bases from V and 6 bases from J; bases unmatched to any gene: 9. The CDR3 is 15 residues long. The CDR3 loop reads CASSPSGSLGDTQYF. CDR3 bases: TGTGCCAGCAGCCCTAGCGGGAGTCTAGGGGATACGCAGTATTTT.

This clonotype was seen ten or more times. The rearrangement joins TRBV29-1 to TRBJ1-1, with no clear D. The V end lost 5 bases, the J end lost 6 bases, and 10 bases lay between the germline ends. Germline CDR1 is SQVTM and CDR2 is ANQGSEA. The CDR3 is made up of 11 amino acids. In nucleotides, the CDR3 is TGCAGCGTTTCAAGAGGGTCTGAAGCTTTCTTT. This translates into CSVSRGSEAFF.

This sequence joins TRBV28 and TRBJ1-2; D is perhaps TRBD1 (6 bases). CDR3 length equals 15 residues. Germline CDR1 MDHEN, CDR2 SYDVKM. V was shortened by 6 bases and J by 4 bases, with 18 bases between the two germline ends. This CDR3 is CASRTPQGRVYGYTF. The DNA for the CDR3 is TGTGCCAGCAGAACCCCCCAGGGGCGGGTCTATGGCTACACCTTC.

The J gene is TRBJ2-5, the V gene TRBV30, with D possibly being TRBD2 (6 bases). The CDR3 runs 12 residues. The V gene lost 3 bases and the J gene lost 4 bases, with 9 bases spanning the gap. CDR1 is GTSNPN, CDR2 SVGIG, per germline (reference sequence). The CDR3 spells CAWRTAGETQYF. The CDR3 region has the DNA TGTGCCTGGAGGACAGCGGGAGAGACCCAGTACTTC.

The chain links TRBV7-3 to TRBJ2-1; D may match TRBD1 or TRBD2 (5 bases each). The CDR3 is 13 residues long. Trimming left V 2 bases short and J 13 bases short, with 15 bases between. Germline assignment: CDR1 SGHTA and CDR2 FQGTGA. The CDR3 here is CASSLSQTGPQFF. The CDR3 nucleotides are TGTGCCAGCAGCTTATCACAGACGGGACCCCAGTTCTTC.

V is TRBV7-6 and J is TRBJ2-3; the D gene could be TRBD1 or TRBD2 (6 bases each). CDR1 SGHVS and CDR2 FNYEAQ come from the germline V gene. The length of the CDR3 is 12 residues. Trimming took off 5 bases at V and 5 bases at J, with 8 bases between the two ends. The CDR3 reads CASSKGGDTQYF. The CDR3 DNA is TGTGCCAGCAGCAAGGGGGGAGATACGCAGTATTTT. Complete variable domain (other parts from reference TRBV7-6 and TRBJ2-3): GAGVSQSPRYKVTKRGQDVALRCDPISGHVSLYWYRQALGQGPEFLTYFNYEAQQDKSGLPNDRFSAERPEGSISTLTIQRTEQRDSAMYRCASSKGGDTQYFGPGTRLTVL.

This clonotype was detected many times. Germline is not matched at one junction end, which may reflect a read error. V gene TRBV28 combines with J gene TRBJ2-7, with 7 bases that match TRBD2. Germline loops: CDR1 MDHEN, CDR2 SYDVKM. CDR3 length equals 12 residues. CDR3 in amino acids: CASSSGLVSLIF. CDR3 coding DNA: TGTGCCAGCAGCAGCGGACTAGTGTCCCTAATCTTC.

This clonotype was detected only a few times. The rearrangement uses TRBV11-2 and TRBJ2-2; no clear D gene. The CDR3 has 15 amino acids. Germline lookup yields CDR1 SGHAT and CDR2 FQNNGV. V was clipped by 5 bases and J by 0 bases, with 10 bases between them. The CDR3 DNA sequence: TGTGCCAGCAGCCGTAACAGAGCGAACACCGGGGAGCTGTTTTTT. The encoded protein is CASSRNRANTGELFF.

This clonotype was seen at least ten times. The genes are TRBV5-6 and TRBJ2-1; 7 nucleotides agree with TRBD2. The CDR3 is 15 amino acids. Germline V gene data show CDR1 as SGHDT and CDR2 as YYEEEE. Trimming took 0 bases from V and 10 from J; bases not matched to a gene: 10. The DNA of the CDR3 is TGTGCCAGCAGCTTGGGGCTAGCGGTCTTCTGGGAGCAGTTCTTC. Amino acids: CASSLGLAVFWEQFF.

The chain combines TRBV12-3 or TRBV12-4 with TRBJ2-3; 8 bases fit TRBD1. V trimming: 3 bases; J trimming: 2 bases; junction bases outside the gene matches: 10. The CDR3 consists of 17 residues. The CDR3 DNA is TGTGCCAGCAGTTTTGAAACGGGGACAGGATCCACAGATACGCAGTATTTT. Translating it yields CASSFETGTGSTDTQYF.